This T cell receptor beta chain was captured by sequencing in a study of naive and memory T cell subsets. Study-wide findings and caveats: TCR transcript changes with activation or differentiation may affect this RNA method.

The SP2 primer and nested alpha and beta constant region primers amplified ligated cDNA in four rounds. Alpha and beta constant region primers primed reverse transcription for blood and skin samples. TCRdb recomputed calls from the 5' RACE reads with MiXCR, one row per CDR3 protein. There are tens of thousands of distinct CDR3 sequences in the sample; 4.7% occur only once, and around 0.8% lies in the top ten. An oligonucleotide containing a UMI was ligated to the 3' end of TCR cDNA. Reverse transcription used DNase-treated unsorted total RNA, aiming for roughly 1 to 1,100 ng. Germline-derived CDR1 and CDR2 are MNHNY and SVGAGI (reference sequence). V was clipped by 5 bases and J by 8 bases, with 16 bases between them. The CDR3 loop spans 14 amino acids. Many counts were recorded for this clonotype. Its target is not known.

This sequence was found in a female donor in good health. The chain couples TRBV6-6 to TRBJ2-1; perhaps D is TRBD1 or TRBD2 (7 bases each). The CDR3 loop reads CASSTPGGVDEQFF. The CDR3 DNA is TGTGCCAGCAGTACCCCAGGGGGGGTTGATGAGCAGTTCTTC.